This T cell receptor beta chain was retrieved from a study of T-cell memory formation after mild COVID-19. Whole-study context: Largely, TCR clusters stayed within a single donor. The study, taken as a whole, reports: Some responding clones appeared in pre-infection memory, suggesting cross-reactive memory joined.

CDR3 length equals 14 residues. CDR1 and CDR2 (germline): MGHRA, YSYEKL. Trimming stripped 1 base from V and 7 bases from J, with 14 bases between. TCRdb used MiXCR to reprocess the 5' RACE reads, holding one entry per CDR3 protein. The table includes around 500,000 distinct CDR3 sequences, 15% to 20% detected once. A note on this clonotype: Its target is not known.

The V and J genes are TRBV4-1 and TRBJ2-7; D may be TRBD1 or TRBD2 (5 bases each). The TCR originated in an adult woman who had mild COVID-19 (a few samples of this study predate the infection). Cell type and time point are not known. Sequencing was carried out using PBMCs or a T cell subset sorted from them (not recorded which). CDR3 amino acids: CASSQGEGTWEQYF. The DNA of the CDR3 is TGCGCCAGCAGCCAAGGCGAGGGGACCTGGGAGCAGTACTTC.